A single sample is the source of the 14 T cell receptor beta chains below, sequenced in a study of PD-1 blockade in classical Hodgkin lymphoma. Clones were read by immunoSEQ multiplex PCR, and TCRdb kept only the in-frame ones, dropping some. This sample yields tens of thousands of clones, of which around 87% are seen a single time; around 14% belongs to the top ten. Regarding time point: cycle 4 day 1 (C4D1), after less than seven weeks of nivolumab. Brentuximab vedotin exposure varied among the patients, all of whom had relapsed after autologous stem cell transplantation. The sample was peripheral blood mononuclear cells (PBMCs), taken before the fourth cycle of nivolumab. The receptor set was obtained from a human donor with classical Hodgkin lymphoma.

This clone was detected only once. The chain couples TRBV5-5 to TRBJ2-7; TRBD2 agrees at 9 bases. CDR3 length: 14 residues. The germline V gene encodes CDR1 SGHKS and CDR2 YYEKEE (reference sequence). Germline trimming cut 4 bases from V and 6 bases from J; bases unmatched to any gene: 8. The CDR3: CASSKAGGPVEQYF. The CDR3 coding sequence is TGTGCCAGCAGCAAAGCGGGAGGTCCCGTCGAGCAGTACTTC.

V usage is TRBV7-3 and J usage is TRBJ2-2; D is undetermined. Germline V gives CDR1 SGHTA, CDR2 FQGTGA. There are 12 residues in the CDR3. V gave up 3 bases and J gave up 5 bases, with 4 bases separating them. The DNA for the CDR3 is TGTGCCAGCAGCTTCTTGACCGGGGAGCTGTTTTTT. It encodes CASSFLTGELFF.

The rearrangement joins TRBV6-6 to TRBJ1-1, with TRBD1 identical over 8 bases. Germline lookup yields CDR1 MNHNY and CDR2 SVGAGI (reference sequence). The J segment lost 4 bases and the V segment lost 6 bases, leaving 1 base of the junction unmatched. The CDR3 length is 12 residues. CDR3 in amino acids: CASSTGGTEAFF. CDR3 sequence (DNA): TGTGCCAGCAGCACAGGGGGCACTGAAGCTTTCTTT.

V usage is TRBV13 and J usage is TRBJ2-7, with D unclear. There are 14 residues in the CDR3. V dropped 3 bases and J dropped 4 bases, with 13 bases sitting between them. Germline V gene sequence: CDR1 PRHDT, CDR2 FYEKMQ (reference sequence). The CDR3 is CASSLTAGYYEQYF. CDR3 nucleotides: TGTGCCAGCAGCTTGACCGCCGGATATTACGAGCAGTACTTC.

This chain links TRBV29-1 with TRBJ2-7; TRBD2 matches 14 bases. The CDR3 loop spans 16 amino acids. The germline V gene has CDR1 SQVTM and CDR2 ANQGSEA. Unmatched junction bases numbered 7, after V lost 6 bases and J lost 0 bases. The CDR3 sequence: CSVRTSGRSSSYEQYF. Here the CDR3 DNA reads TGCAGCGTGAGGACTAGCGGGAGGTCATCCTCCTACGAGCAGTACTTC.

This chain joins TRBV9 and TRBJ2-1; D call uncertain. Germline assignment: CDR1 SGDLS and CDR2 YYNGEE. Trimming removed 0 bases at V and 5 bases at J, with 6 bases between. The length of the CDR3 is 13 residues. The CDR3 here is CASSVDWNNEQFF. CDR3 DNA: TGTGCCAGCAGCGTAGACTGGAACAATGAGCAGTTCTTC. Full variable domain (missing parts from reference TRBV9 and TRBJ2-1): DSGVTQTPKHLITATGQRVTLRCSPRSGDLSVYWYQQSLDQGLQFLIQYYNGEERAKGNILERFSAQQFPDLHSELNLSSLELGDSALYFCASSVDWNNEQFFGPGTRLTVL.

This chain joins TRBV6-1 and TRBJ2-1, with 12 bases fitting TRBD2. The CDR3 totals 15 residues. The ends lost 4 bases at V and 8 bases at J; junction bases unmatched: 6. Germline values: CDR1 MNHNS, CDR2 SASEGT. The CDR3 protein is CASSATSGSYDEQFF. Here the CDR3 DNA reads TGTGCCAGCAGTGCGACTAGCGGGAGTTACGATGAGCAGTTCTTC.

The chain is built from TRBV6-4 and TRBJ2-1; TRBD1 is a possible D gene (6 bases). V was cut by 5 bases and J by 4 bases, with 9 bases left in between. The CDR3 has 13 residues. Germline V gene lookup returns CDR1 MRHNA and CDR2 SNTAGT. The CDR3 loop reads CASSPQGYNEQFF. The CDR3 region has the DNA TGTGCCAGCAGTCCGCAGGGGTACAATGAGCAGTTCTTC.

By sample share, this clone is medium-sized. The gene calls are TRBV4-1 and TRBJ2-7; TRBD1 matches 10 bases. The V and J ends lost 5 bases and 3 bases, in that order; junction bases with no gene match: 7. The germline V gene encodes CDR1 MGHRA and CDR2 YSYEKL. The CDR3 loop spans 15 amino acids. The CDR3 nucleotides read TGCGCCAGCAGCTTCGGACAGGGGGAAGGCTACGAGCAGTACTTC. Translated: CASSFGQGEGYEQYF.

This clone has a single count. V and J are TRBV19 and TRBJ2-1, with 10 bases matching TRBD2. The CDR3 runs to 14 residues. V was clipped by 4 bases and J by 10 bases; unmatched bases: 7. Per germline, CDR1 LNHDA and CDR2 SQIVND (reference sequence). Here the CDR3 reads CASSNLAGVLEQFF. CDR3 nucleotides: TGTGCCAGTAGTAACCTAGCGGGGGTTTTGGAGCAGTTCTTC.

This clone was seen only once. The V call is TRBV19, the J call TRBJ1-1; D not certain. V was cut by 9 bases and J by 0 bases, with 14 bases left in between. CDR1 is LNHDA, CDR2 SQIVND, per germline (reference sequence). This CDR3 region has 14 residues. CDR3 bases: TGTGCCAGCAACAGTTTACCTATGAACACTGAAGCTTTCTTT. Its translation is CASNSLPMNTEAFF.

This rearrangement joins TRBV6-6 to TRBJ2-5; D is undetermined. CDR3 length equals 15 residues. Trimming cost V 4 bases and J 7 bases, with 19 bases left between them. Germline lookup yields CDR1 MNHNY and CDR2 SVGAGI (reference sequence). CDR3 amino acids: CASSFLGPTAGTQYF. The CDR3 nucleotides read TGTGCCAGCAGTTTCCTTGGGCCCACTGCAGGGACCCAGTACTTC.

The CDR3 region has the DNA TGCGCCAGCAGCTTCTCAACGGGACGCACCGGGGAGCTGTTTTTT. Translation gives CASSFSTGRTGELFF. The V and J genes are TRBV5-1 and TRBJ2-2, with D possibly called TRBD1 or TRBD2 (5 bases each). The CDR3 is made up of 15 amino acids. The V end was cut by 2 bases, the J end by 4 bases, with 12 bases between. The germline gives CDR1 SGHRS, CDR2 YFSETQ.

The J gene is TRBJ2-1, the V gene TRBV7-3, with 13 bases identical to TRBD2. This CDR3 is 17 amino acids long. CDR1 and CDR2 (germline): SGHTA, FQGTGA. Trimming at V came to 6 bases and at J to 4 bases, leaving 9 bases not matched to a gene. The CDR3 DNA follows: TGTGCCAGCAGGAGACTAGCGGGAGGAACGGGATACAATGAGCAGTTCTTC. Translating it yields CASRRLAGGTGYNEQFF.